This record covers a single T cell receptor (beta chain). This sample is part of a study of T cell changes during pregnancy in multiple sclerosis. The repertoire was sequenced with immunoSEQ multiplex PCR; TCRdb's copy has only in-frame clones and lacks some. The data hold about 20,000 clones, with 80% to 90% observed a single time. The source material was CD8+ T cells from peripheral blood mononuclear cells, sampled in the third trimester of pregnancy. The TCR originated in a female donor in good health, enrolled as a control in a pregnancy study.

CDR3 region: CAWLKGGPGGTGELFF. Here the CDR3 DNA reads TGTGCCTGGCTGAAGGGAGGGCCGGGGGGCACCGGGGAGCTGTTTTTT. The V call is TRBV30, the J call TRBJ2-2; 7 bases fit TRBD2. This CDR3 comprises 16 residues. The germline CDR1 and CDR2 sequences are GTSNPN and SVGIG (reference sequence). The V and J ends lost 5 bases and 4 bases, in that order; junction bases with no gene match: 13.